The entry below describes one T cell receptor beta chain. Its antigen remains unidentified. This entry comes from a study of cytomegalovirus exposure and HLA in healthy donors. Study details: Of about 390 genotyped donors, roughly 76% grouped in the Caucasian-associated ancestry cluster. General study results and limits: A later analysis linked 16,951 TCR beta sequences to HLA alleles at 0.05 false discovery rate.

The CDR3 has 12 residues. The V and J ends lost 5 bases and 7 bases respectively, with 11 bases between them. Germline V lookup: CDR1 MNHNY, CDR2 SVGAGI (reference sequence). Researchers ran the PCR with 60 Vbeta and 13 Jbeta primers. TCRdb's table, derived via immunoSEQ multiplex PCR, lists solely in-frame clones and lacks some. The sample yields about 240,000 clones, approximately 80% seen once. The sequence derives from a woman aged 55-69 years in good health and CMV-seropositive. The genes are TRBV6-6 and TRBJ1-1; tentatively, D is TRBD1 (5 bases). Sample: PBMCs. The CDR3 coding sequence is TGTGCCAGCAGTCCCTATAGGGGTGAAGCTTTCTTT. This gives the protein CASSPYRGEAFF.